A selection of T cell receptor beta chains follows, all from one sample in a study of regulatory T cells. Here immunoSEQ multiplex PCR was the method, and the copy in TCRdb shows in-frame clones only, minus some. There are about 23,000 clones in the sample; more than 70% occur only once, and approximately 1.3% lies in the top ten. The source material was conventional CD4+ T cells sorted from blood. These receptors all come from a child younger than 18 with CD3G deficiency. The CDR3 runs from the conserved cysteine through the conserved F or W. A D gene is named only where the DNA matches it firmly. Size is omitted from some rows. Given values are once, few, many or a class for expanded clones.

D: TRBD1; J: TRBJ2-7; V: TRBV28; size: once; CDR3: CASSGGPTGVTEQYF; DNA: TGTGCCAGCAGTGGGGGGCCGACAGGGGTGACCGAGCAGTACTTC
D: NA; J: TRBJ2-3; V: TRBV10-3; size: NA; CDR3: CAIRPGLGTDTQYF; DNA: TGTGCCATCAGGCCGGGACTGGGCACAGATACGCAGTATTTT
D: TRBD1; J: TRBJ1-5; V: TRBV28; size: NA; CDR3: CASRRTGTRQPQHF; DNA: TGTGCCAGCAGACGGACAGGGACGCGACAGCCCCAGCATTTT
D: NA; J: TRBJ1-1; V: TRBV28; size: NA; CDR3: CASSYASTGNTEAFF; DNA: TGTGCCAGCAGTTACGCTTCGACAGGGAACACTGAAGCTTTCTTT
D: NA; J: TRBJ1-1; V: TRBV10-2; size: NA; CDR3: CASRPYMNTEAFF; DNA: TGCGCCAGCAGACCTTACATGAACACTGAAGCTTTCTTT
D: TRBD2; J: TRBJ2-7; V: TRBV6-1; size: NA; CDR3: CASSELRGTSGSNEQYF; DNA: TGTGCCAGCAGTGAATTACGAGGGACTAGCGGGAGTAACGAGCAGTACTTC
D: TRBD1; J: TRBJ2-7; V: TRBV6-1; size: NA; CDR3: CASSGGTGPYEQYF; DNA: TGTGCCAGCAGTGGGGGGACAGGCCCCTACGAGCAGTACTTC
D: NA; J: TRBJ1-2; V: TRBV6-1; size: NA; CDR3: CASSEEMRGYGYTF; DNA: TGTGCCAGCAGTGAGGAAATGCGGGGCTATGGCTACACCTTC
D: TRBD1; J: TRBJ2-5; V: TRBV18; size: once; CDR3: CASSPGQGRETQYF; DNA: TGTGCCAGCTCACCCGGACAGGGGAGAGAGACCCAGTACTTC
D: NA; J: TRBJ2-1; V: TRBV6-1; size: NA; CDR3: CASRAFFNEQFF; DNA: TGTGCCAGCAGGGCTTTCTTCAATGAGCAGTTCTTC
D: TRBD2; J: TRBJ2-1; V: TRBV28; size: NA; CDR3: CASSSKTSGRLYYNEQFF; DNA: TGTGCCAGCAGTTCCAAGACTAGCGGGAGGTTATACTACAATGAGCAGTTCTTC
D: TRBD2; J: TRBJ2-1; V: TRBV5-1; size: NA; CDR3: CASSDRGGNEQFF; DNA: TGCGCCAGCAGTGATCGGGGGGGCAATGAGCAGTTCTTC
D: NA; J: TRBJ2-7; V: TRBV28; size: NA; CDR3: CASSFGTGFYEQYF; DNA: TGTGCCAGCAGTTTTGGGACGGGTTTCTACGAGCAGTACTTC
D: TRBD1; J: TRBJ2-5; V: TRBV29-1; size: NA; CDR3: CSVAGQGCETQYF; DNA: TGCAGCGTTGCTGGACAGGGATGCGAGACCCAGTACTTC
D: TRBD1; J: TRBJ2-3; V: TRBV11-2; size: once; CDR3: CASSSTGTGGASRADTQYF; DNA: TGTGCCAGCAGTTCCACCGGGACAGGGGGTGCTAGTAGGGCAGATACGCAGTATTTT
D: TRBD2; J: TRBJ2-1; V: TRBV6-1; size: NA; CDR3: CASSESPGGPFRNEQFF; DNA: TGTGCCAGCAGTGAATCTCCGGGAGGGCCGTTCAGGAATGAGCAGTTCTTC
D: NA; J: TRBJ2-7; V: TRBV5-1; size: NA; CDR3: CASSLREGYEQYF; DNA: TGCGCCAGCAGCTTAAGAGAAGGCTACGAGCAGTACTTC
D: NA; J: TRBJ2-1; V: TRBV28; size: NA; CDR3: CASSPRGYTSEQFF; DNA: TGTGCCAGCAGTCCCCGGGGATATACAAGTGAGCAGTTCTTC